This TCR beta chain derives from a study of blood T cells in healthy people across ages. In this sample, this clonotype turned up many times. Sample-barcoded 5' priming and a J-beta primer mix drove a second PCR of about 6 to 12 cycles. A template-switch adaptor containing 12 random nucleotides labeled each cDNA molecule. TCRdb reanalysed the 5' RACE reads using MiXCR and keeps one entry per CDR3 protein. Found here are more than 800,000 distinct CDR3 sequences, around 30% of them singletons; the top ten hold around 15%. Trimming removed 5 bases at V and 2 bases at J, with 13 bases between. The CDR3 sequence is 15 residues long.

The chain employs TRBV12-3 or TRBV12-4 and TRBJ2-1, with D possibly being TRBD1 (5 bases). The sequence was collected from a woman over 75 in good health. The sequenced sample consisted of blood. The CDR3 reads CASSPRAATYNEQFF. CDR3 bases: TGTGCCAGCAGTCCCAGGGCGGCTACCTACAATGAGCAGTTCTTC.